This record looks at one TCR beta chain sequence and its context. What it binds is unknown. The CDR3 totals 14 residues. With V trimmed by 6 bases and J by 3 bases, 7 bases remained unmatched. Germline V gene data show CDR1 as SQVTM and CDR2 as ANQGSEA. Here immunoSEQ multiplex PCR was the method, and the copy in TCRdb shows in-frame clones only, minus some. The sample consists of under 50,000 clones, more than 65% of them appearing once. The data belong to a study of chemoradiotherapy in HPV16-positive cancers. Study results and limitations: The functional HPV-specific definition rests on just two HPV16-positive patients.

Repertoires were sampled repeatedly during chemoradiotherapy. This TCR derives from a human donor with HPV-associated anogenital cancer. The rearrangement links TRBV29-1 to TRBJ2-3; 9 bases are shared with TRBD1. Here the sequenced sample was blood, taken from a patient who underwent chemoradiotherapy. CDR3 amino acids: CSVGQGEVTDTQYF. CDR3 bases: TGCAGCGTGGGACAGGGCGAAGTTACAGATACGCAGTATTTT.